The sequence of this T cell receptor beta chain was determined in a study of T-cell memory formation after mild COVID-19. Study-wide context: Largely, TCR clusters stayed within a single donor.

The ends lost 3 bases at V and 13 bases at J; junction bases unmatched: 14. This CDR3 is built from 14 residues. TCRdb reanalysed the 5' RACE reads using MiXCR and keeps one entry per CDR3 protein. The sample carries hundreds of thousands of distinct CDR3 sequences, around a sixth recorded once. The chain carries TRBV12-3 or TRBV12-4 and TRBJ1-2; 7 nucleotides line up with TRBD1. The TCR sequence derives from a man aged 18 to 30 who had mild COVID-19 (a few samples of this study predate the infection). Cell type and time point are not known. Specimen: PBMCs or a T cell subset sorted from them (not recorded which). Written as DNA, the CDR3 is TGTGCCAGCAGTTTTGGGACAGAGATTTGGGAGATCACCTTC. Translated: CASSFGTEIWEITF.